Sequencing of this TCR beta chain was carried out in a study of T cell repertoires in cytomegalovirus infection. Across the whole study: CMV infection plus the matching HLA type was flagged by public TCR beta signatures.

For this clonotype: Its antigen is not identified.

TCRdb called the reads again in MiXCR, with one record for every CDR3 protein. The sample lists hundreds of thousands of distinct CDR3 sequences, about 9.2% seen once, with around 2.4% in the top ten. Study outcomes and limitations: Based on cumulative public TCR beta family frequency, carriers of CMV plus the relevant HLA were identified. HLA-C-restricted CMV clonotypes gave the most frequent clonotype in two of eight donors.

The sequence derives from a human donor in good health (CMV status not recorded). Some clones in this sample may be carry-over from other donors' samples. Sequencing input: PBMCs.

CDR3 DNA: TGCAGCTTGGGGGGGACTGAAGCTTTCTTT. It translates to CSLGGTEAFF. The chain is built from TRBV29-1 and TRBJ1-1; perhaps TRBD1 as D (5 bases). CDR1 is SQVTM, CDR2 ANQGSEA, per germline. The V gene lost 8 bases and the J gene lost 5 bases, with 9 bases spanning the gap. The CDR3 is 10 residues long.